The sequence of this T cell receptor beta chain was determined in a study of neurological immune-mediated disorders. Study-wide results and caveats: Subjects shared no identical expanded-clone CDR3 amino acid sequences, suggesting private TCR-beta repertoires in all groups.

The germline CDR1 and CDR2 sequences are MNHEY and SVGEGT. The V gene end was trimmed by 4 bases and the J gene end by 5 bases; junction bases not matched to a gene: 11. The CDR3 totals 16 residues. Documented time point: longitudinal time-point 2. Unsorted libraries were prepared from 2 million PBMCs held at -80 C. By 5'RACE with 10-nucleotide random UMIs, the cDNA was made. TCRdb fed the 5' RACE reads into MiXCR, producing one record per CDR3 protein. The sample carries tens of thousands of distinct CDR3 sequences, 10% to 15% recorded once. This clonotype was picked up many times. No antigen is known for it.

This rearrangement joins TRBV6-2 or TRBV6-3 to TRBJ2-1, with 7 bases that match TRBD2. Sequenced sample: PBMCs. The clonotype originates from a woman between 40 and 55 years old in good health. CDR3 DNA sequence: TGTGCCAGCAGTTTTCGGGACTACCCGACCGACAATGAGCAGTTCTTC. It codes for CASSFRDYPTDNEQFF.